Listed below are T cell receptor beta chains from one sample, sequenced in a study of shared clonotypes between healthy human individuals. TCRdb's table, derived via immunoSEQ multiplex PCR, lists solely in-frame clones and lacks some. The sample shows about 2.3 million clones, just over 90% of them seen only once. What was sequenced was naive CD4+ T cells from PBMCs. The source of these receptors is a man aged 18 to 35 in good health. Some clones in this sample may be carry-over from other donors' samples. The conserved cysteine and the conserved F or W are not part of the CDR3 here. The D gene is left open where the match is weak.

v_call d_call cdr3_aa
TRBV28 . ASSYDYEQY
TRBV11-3 . ASSLEGGRTGELF
TRBV27 . ASSQNAHYGYT
TRBV7-3 TRBD2 ASSLTPGLAGEAYEQY
TRBV28 . ASIPGGAGETQY
TRBV10-2 . ASTDGGKGYGYT
TRBV7-2 . ASSLNRGNQPQH
TRBV9 TRBD2 ASSLAGLSGANVLT
TRBV6-5 . ASSYTYQEGEQY
TRBV9 . ASSVVGHFQETQY
TRBV5-1 . ASSLAPGQGQPQH
TRBV29-1 . SVVTRTPSSYNEQF
TRBV27 . ASSTLDTQY
TRBV11-1 TRBD1 ASSRAPGQGIYEQY
TRBV7-9 . ASSRGFGDSGNTIY
TRBV7-3 . ASSSGPSRETQY
TRBV6-1 . ASTIGQQTEAF
TRBV19 TRBD1 ASSISKRRGDRDGYT
TRBV28 TRBD1 ASSLPGTGLYEQY
TRBV4-3 TRBD1 ASSPGQGASDTQY
TRBV30 TRBD1 AWSVQGMGY
TRBV7-9 . ASSYSGTADTQY
TRBV28 . ASRGGGARETQY
TRBV9 TRBD2 ASSILGGNSYNEQF
TRBV5-1 . ASSYVPGAAMGYT
TRBV5-4 TRBD2 ASSGGLVLGPGELF
TRBV28 TRBD2 ASSFSKPGLAGFASGEQY
TRBV11-1 TRBD2 ASSRTNGLAGAVQY
TRBV7-8 TRBD2 ASRDLAGTYEQY
TRBV28 . ASSFPGLPIGYT
TRBV6-1 TRBD1 ASSAPGQELFT
TRBV11-2 . ASSLRLADPGNEQF
TRBV6-1 TRBD1 ASSDPGQGVYEQY
TRBV5-4 . ASSLGGGTEAF
TRBV6-1 TRBD1 ASRVGQGNTGELF
TRBV5-5 . ASSLQGGGVQFQPQH
TRBV5-1 . ASSLVMNTEAF
TRBV27 . ASTPDPGPPRGKLF
TRBV7-8 . ASSLDQGILETQY
TRBV4-3 . ASSQGGLPEKLF
TRBV28 . ASSRGSLEQY
TRBV7-2 TRBD2 ASSLTSGGIGEQF
TRBV28 . ASRPQDSFRYYGYT
TRBV30 . AWSRRASNSPLH
TRBV5-5 . ASSSPPDTQY
TRBV14 TRBD1 ASSQPGTGYNEQF
TRBV28 TRBD2 ASSFPESGTYEQY
TRBV5-1 . ASRLRGDNEKLF